This TCR beta chain was obtained from a study of neurological immune-mediated disorders. Study observations and caveats: No CDR3 amino acid sequences recurred among expanded clones across subjects, suggesting private repertoires in all groups.

This clonotype was counted at least ten times. Its antigen is unidentified. TCRdb itself ran the 5' RACE reads through MiXCR, one entry per CDR3 protein. This repertoire shows roughly 52,000 distinct CDR3 sequences, more than 3% found once; its top ten account for roughly 2%. The junction had 11 bases not matched to a gene; V was cut back by 6 bases and J by 5 bases. CDR1 and CDR2 (germline): DFQATT, SNEGSKA (reference sequence). CDR3 length: 14 amino acids. This TCR was recovered from a woman aged 35 to 49 with multiple sclerosis. J is TRBJ2-5 and V is TRBV20-1, with 8 nucleotides matching TRBD2. The specimen sequenced was CD4+ T cells from blood. CDR3 in amino acids: CSASRAGAGETQYF. CDR3 in DNA: TGCAGTGCCAGTCGAGCGGGGGCTGGGGAGACCCAGTACTTC.